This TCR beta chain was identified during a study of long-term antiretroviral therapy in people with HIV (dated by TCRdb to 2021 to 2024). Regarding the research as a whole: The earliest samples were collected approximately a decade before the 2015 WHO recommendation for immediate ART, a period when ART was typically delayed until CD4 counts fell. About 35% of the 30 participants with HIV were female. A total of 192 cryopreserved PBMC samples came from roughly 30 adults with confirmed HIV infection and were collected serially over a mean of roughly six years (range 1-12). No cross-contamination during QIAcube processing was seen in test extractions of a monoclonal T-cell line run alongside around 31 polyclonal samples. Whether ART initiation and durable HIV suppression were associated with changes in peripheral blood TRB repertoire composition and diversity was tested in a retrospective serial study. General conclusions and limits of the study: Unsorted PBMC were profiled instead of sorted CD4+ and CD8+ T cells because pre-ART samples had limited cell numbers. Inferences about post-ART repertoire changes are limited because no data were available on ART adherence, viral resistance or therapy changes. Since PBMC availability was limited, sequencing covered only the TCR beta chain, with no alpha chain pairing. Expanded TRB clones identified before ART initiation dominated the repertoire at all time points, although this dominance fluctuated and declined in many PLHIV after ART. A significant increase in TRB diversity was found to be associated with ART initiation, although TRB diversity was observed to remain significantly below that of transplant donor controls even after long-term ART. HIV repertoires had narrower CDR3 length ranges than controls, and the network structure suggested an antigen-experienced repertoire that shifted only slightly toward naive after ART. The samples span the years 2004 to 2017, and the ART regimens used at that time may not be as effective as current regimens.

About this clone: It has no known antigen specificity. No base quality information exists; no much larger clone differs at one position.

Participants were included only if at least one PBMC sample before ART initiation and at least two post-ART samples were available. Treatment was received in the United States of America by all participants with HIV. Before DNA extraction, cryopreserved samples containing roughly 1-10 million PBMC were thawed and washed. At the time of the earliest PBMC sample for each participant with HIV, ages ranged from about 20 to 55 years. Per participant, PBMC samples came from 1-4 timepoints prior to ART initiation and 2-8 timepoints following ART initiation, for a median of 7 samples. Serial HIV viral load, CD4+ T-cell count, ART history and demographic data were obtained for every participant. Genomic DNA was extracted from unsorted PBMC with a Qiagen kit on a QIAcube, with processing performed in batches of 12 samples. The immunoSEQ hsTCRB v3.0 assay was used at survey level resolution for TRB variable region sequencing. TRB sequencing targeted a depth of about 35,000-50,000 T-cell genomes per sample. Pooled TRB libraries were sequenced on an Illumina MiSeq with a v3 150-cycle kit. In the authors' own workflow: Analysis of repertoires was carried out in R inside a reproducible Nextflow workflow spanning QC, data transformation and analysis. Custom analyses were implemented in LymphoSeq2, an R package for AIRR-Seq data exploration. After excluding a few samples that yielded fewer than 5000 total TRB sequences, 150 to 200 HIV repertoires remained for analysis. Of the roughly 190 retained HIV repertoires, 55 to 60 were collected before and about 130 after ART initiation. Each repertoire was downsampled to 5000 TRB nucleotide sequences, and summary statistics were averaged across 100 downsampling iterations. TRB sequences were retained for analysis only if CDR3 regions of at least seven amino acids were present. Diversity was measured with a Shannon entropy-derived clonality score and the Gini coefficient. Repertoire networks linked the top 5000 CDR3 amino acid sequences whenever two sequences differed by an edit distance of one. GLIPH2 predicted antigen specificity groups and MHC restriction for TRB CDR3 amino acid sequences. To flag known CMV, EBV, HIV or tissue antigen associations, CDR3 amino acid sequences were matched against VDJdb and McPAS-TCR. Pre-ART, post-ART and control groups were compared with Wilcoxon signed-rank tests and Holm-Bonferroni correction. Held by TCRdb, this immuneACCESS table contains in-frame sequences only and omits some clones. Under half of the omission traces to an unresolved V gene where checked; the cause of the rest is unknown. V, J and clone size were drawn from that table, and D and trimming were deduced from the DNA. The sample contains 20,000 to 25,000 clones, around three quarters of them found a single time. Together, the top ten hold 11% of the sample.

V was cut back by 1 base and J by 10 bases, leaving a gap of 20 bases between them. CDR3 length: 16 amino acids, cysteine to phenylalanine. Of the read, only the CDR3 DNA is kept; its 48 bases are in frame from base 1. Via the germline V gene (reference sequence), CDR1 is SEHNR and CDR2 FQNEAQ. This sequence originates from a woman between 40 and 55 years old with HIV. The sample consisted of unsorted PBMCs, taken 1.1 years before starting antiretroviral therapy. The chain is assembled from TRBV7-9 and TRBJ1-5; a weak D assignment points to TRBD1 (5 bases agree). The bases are TGTGCCAGCAGCTTAGTCGGGAGGGGAGTTTTTGGACCCCAGCATTTT. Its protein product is CASSLVGRGVFGPQHF.